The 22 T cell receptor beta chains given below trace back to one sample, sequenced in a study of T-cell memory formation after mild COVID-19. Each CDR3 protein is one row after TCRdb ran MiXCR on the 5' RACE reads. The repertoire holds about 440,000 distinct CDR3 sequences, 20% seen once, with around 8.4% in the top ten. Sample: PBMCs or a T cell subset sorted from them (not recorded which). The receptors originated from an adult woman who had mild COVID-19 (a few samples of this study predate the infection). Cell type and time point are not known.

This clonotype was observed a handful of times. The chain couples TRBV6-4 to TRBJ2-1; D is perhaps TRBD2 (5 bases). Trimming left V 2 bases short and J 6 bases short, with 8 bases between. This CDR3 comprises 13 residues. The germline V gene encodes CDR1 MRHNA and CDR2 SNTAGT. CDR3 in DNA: TGTGCCAGCAGTGACAGGAGGTTCAATGAGCAGTTCTTC. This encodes CASSDRRFNEQFF.

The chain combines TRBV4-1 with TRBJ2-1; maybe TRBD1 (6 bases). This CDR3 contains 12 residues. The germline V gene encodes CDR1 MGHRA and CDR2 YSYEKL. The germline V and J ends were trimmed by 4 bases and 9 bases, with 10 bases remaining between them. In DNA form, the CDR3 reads TGCGCCAGCAGCCGTCAGGGGAGTGAGCAGTTCTTC. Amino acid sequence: CASSRQGSEQFF.

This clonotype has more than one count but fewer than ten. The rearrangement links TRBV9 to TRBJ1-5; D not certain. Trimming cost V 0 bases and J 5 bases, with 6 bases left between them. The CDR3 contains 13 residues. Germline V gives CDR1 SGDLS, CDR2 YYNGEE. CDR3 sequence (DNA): TGTGCCAGCAGCGTAGGTTGGGATCAGCCCCAGCATTTT. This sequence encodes CASSVGWDQPQHF.

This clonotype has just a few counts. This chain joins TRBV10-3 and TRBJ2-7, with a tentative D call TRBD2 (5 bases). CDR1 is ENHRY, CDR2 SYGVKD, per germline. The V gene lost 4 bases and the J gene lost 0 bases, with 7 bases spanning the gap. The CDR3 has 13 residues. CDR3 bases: TGTGCCATCAGTGGCACTAGCTCCTACGAGCAGTACTTC. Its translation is CAISGTSSYEQYF.

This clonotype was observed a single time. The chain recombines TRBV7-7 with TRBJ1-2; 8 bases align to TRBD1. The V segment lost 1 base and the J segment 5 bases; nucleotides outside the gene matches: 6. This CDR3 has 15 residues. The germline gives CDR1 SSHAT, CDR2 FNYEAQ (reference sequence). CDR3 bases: TGTGCCAGCAGCTTAGGGACAGGGTACGGGTATGGCTACACCTTC. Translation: CASSLGTGYGYGYTF.

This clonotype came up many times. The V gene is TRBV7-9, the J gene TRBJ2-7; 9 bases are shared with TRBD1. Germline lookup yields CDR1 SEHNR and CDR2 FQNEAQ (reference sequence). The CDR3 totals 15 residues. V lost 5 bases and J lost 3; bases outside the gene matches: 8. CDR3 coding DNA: TGTGCCAGCAGCGAACCGGACAGGGGAGGCTACGAGCAGTACTTC. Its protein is CASSEPDRGGYEQYF.

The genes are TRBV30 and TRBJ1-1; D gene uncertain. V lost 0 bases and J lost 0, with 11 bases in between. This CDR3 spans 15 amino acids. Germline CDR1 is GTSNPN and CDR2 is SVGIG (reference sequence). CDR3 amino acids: CAWSVLYPVNTEAFF. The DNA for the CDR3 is TGTGCCTGGAGTGTACTGTATCCGGTGAACACTGAAGCTTTCTTT.

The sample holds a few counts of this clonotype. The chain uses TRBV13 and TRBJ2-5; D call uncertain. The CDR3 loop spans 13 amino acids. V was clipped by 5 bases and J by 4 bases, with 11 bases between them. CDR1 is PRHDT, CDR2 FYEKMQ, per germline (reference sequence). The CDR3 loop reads CASSVRATETQYF. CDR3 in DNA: TGTGCCAGCAGCGTCCGGGCTACAGAGACCCAGTACTTC.

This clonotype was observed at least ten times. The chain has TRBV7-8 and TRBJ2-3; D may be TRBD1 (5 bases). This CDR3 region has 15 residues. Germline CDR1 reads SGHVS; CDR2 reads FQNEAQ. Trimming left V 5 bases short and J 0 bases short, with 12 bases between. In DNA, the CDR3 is TGTGCCAGCAGCCCACCCGACAGAAGCACAGATACGCAGTATTTT. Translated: CASSPPDRSTDTQYF.

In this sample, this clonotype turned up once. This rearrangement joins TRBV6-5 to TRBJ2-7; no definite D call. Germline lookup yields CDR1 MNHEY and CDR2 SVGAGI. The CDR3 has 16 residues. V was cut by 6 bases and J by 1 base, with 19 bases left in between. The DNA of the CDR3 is TGTGCCAGCAGGCGTCCAAACATAGCCGGATCCTACGAGCAGTACTTC. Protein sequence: CASRRPNIAGSYEQYF.

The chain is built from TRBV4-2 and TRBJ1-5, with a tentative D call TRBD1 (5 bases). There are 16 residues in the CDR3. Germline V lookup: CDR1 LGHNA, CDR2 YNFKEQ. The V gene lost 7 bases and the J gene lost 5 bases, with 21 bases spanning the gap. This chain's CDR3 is CASIREGRQNHQPQHF. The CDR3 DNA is TGTGCCAGCATCCGCGAGGGGAGACAGAATCATCAGCCCCAGCATTTT.

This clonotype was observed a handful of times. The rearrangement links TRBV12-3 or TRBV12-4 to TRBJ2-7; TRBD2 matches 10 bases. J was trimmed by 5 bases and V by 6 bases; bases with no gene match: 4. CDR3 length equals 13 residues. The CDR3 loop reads CASSQLAGNEQYF. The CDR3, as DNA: TGTGCCAGCAGCCAACTAGCGGGGAACGAGCAGTACTTC.

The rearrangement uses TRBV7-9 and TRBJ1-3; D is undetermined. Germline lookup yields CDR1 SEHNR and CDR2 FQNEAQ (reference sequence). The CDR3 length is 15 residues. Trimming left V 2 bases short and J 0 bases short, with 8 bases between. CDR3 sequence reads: CASSLTIGSGNTIYF. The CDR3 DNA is TGTGCCAGCAGCTTAACAATCGGCTCTGGAAACACCATATATTTT.

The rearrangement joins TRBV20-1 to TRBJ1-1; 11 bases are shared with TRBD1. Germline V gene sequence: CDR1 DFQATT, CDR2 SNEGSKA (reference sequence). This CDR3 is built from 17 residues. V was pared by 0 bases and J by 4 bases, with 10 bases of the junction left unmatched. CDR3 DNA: TGCAGTGCTAGAGAGAACCCGGACAGGGGGCAGGTCACTGAAGCTTTCTTT. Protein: CSARENPDRGQVTEAFF.

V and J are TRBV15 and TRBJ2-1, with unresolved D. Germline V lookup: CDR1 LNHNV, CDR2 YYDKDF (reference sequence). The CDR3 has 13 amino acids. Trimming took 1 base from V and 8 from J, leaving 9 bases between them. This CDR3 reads CATSRVPADEQFF. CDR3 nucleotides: TGTGCCACCAGCAGAGTTCCCGCCGATGAGCAGTTCTTC.

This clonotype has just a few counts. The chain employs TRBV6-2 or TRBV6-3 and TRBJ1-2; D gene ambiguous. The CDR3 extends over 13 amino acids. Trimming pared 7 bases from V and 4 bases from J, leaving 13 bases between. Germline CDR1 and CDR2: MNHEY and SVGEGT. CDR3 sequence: CASTTDIFYGYTF. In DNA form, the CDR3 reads TGTGCCAGCACCACTGACATCTTCTATGGCTACACCTTC.

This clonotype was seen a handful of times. The CDR3 nucleotides read TGTGCTAGTGGTTTGGAGGGCAACACCGGGGAGCTGTTTTTT. Translation gives CASGLEGNTGELFF. The chain recombines TRBV12-5 with TRBJ2-2; D unclear. V shed 1 base and J shed 2 bases, with 5 bases lying between them. This CDR3 comprises 14 residues. Germline CDR1 reads LGHNT; CDR2 reads FRNRAP.

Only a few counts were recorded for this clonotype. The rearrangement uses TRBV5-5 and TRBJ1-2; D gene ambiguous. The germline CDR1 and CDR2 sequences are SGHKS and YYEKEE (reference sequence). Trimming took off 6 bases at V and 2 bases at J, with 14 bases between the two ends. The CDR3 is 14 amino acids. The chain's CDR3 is CASTYAPPNYGYTF. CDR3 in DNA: TGTGCCAGCACTTATGCCCCTCCGAACTATGGCTACACCTTC. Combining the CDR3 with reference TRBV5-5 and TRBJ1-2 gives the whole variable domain DAGVTQSPTHLIKTRGQQVTLRCSPISGHKSVSWYQQVLGQGPQFIFQYYEKEERGRGNFPDRFSARQFPNYSSELNVNALLLGDSALYLCASTYAPPNYGYTFGSGTRLTVV.

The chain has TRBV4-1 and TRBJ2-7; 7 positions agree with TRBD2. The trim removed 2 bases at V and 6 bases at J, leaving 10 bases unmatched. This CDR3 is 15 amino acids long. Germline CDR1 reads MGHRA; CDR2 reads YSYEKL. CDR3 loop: CASSQPWEGKFEQYF. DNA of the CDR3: TGCGCCAGCAGCCAACCCTGGGAGGGGAAATTCGAGCAGTACTTC.

This chain's CDR3 is CASSTLGGEQFF. CDR3 bases: TGTGCCAGCAGTACCTTAGGGGGTGAGCAGTTCTTC. The chain couples TRBV6-5 to TRBJ2-1, with D maybe TRBD1 (6 bases). Germline CDR1 is MNHEY and CDR2 is SVGAGI. The CDR3 runs to 12 residues. V lost 5 bases and J 9 bases, leaving 11 bases between the germline ends.

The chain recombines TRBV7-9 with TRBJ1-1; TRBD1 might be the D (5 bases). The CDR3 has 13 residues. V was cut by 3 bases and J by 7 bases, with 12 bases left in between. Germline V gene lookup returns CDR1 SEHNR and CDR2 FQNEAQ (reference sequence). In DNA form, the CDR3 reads TGTGCCAGCAGCTTCCCGAGGGGCCATGAAGCTTTCTTT. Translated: CASSFPRGHEAFF.

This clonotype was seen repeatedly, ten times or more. For the CDR3, the DNA is TGTGCCAGCAGCTTAACACCACGAGGGGAAAAACTGTTTTTT. This gives the protein CASSLTPRGEKLFF. The rearrangement links TRBV7-9 to TRBJ1-4; D uncertain. V lost 2 bases, J lost 8 bases, and 12 bases lay in between. The CDR3 consists of 14 residues. Germline CDR1 is SEHNR and CDR2 is FQNEAQ (reference sequence).